These 30 T cell receptor beta chains were sequenced from one sample in a study of shared clonotypes between healthy human individuals. Here immunoSEQ multiplex PCR was the method, and the copy in TCRdb shows in-frame clones only, minus some. Among some 2,000,000 clones listed, 95% were seen once. The sequenced material came from naive CD4+ T cells sorted from blood. Subset described: CD45RA+ positively selected. These receptors were obtained from a young man in good health.

The chain recombines TRBV5-1 with TRBJ2-1; the D is unclear. V dropped 7 bases and J dropped 2 bases, with 16 bases sitting between them. Germline values: CDR1 SGHRS, CDR2 YFSETQ. This CDR3 contains 15 residues. The CDR3 is CASVPQISAYNEQFF. DNA of the CDR3: TGCGCCAGCGTGCCGCAGATTTCCGCCTACAATGAGCAGTTCTTC.

The chain links TRBV5-1 to TRBJ2-3; D perhaps matches TRBD2 (5 bases). The CDR3 sequence is 15 residues long. V lost 1 base and J lost 4, with 13 bases in between. The V gene's germline CDR1 is SGHRS and CDR2 YFSETQ. The CDR3 bases are TGCGCCAGCAGCTTGAGTCTAGCATCTCCAGATACGCAGTATTTT. Its translation is CASSLSLASPDTQYF.

The chain employs TRBV18 and TRBJ2-7; D possibly corresponds to TRBD1 (6 bases). This CDR3 is built from 15 residues. Deletions cut 8 bases from V and 1 base from J, with 18 bases between. From germline, CDR1 is KGHSH and CDR2 LQKENI. The CDR3 DNA reads as TGTGCCAGCGCCGACCAGGGGTCCCCTTCCTACGAGCAGTACTTC. Translated, it gives CASADQGSPSYEQYF.

The chain recombines TRBV10-1 with TRBJ2-1, with TRBD2 identical over 10 bases. Unmatched junction bases numbered 3, after V lost 5 bases and J lost 2 bases. Germline CDR1 and CDR2: WNHNN and SYGVQD (reference sequence). The CDR3 extends over 15 amino acids. In DNA form, the CDR3 reads TGCGCCAGCAGTACTAGCGGGGCCACCTACAATGAGCAGTTCTTC. Protein: CASSTSGATYNEQFF.

V and J are TRBV19 and TRBJ2-2; 9 bases map to TRBD2. The CDR3 spans 19 residues. The germline CDR1 and CDR2 sequences are LNHDA and SQIVND (reference sequence). J was trimmed by 6 bases and V by 4 bases; bases with no gene match: 18. As DNA, the CDR3 is TGTGCCAGTAGTACACGTCGTAAGGCTAGCGGGACATTCCCCGGGGAGCTGTTTTTT. Its protein is CASSTRRKASGTFPGELFF.

The rearrangement uses TRBV7-3 and TRBJ1-2; TRBD1 might be the D (5 bases). This CDR3 contains 14 residues. V was shortened by 7 bases and J by 6 bases, with 18 bases between the two germline ends. Germline loops: CDR1 SGHTA, CDR2 FQGTGA. CDR3 residues: CASTFGGINDGYTF. Here the CDR3 DNA reads TGTGCCAGCACTTTTGGGGGGATCAACGATGGCTACACCTTC.

The rearrangement joins TRBV5-4 to TRBJ2-7; D is perhaps TRBD2 (6 bases). The V gene lost 3 bases and the J gene lost 1 base, with 20 bases spanning the gap. Germline V gene data show CDR1 as SGHNT and CDR2 as YYREEE (reference sequence). This CDR3 region has 17 residues. As DNA, the CDR3 is TGTGCCAGCAGCTCCGCAGCCGGTAGCGGAGCATCCTACGAGCAGTACTTC. Residues: CASSSAAGSGASYEQYF.

J is TRBJ1-2 and V is TRBV6-6, with 8 bases fitting TRBD1. CDR1 and CDR2 (germline): MNHNY, SVGAGI (reference sequence). V dropped 8 bases and J dropped 1; count of bases not matched to a gene: 6. This CDR3 is 14 amino acids long. CDR3 DNA sequence: TGTGCCAGCCTGGATGGACAGGGTAACTATGGCTACACCTTC. Translating gives CASLDGQGNYGYTF.

This rearrangement joins TRBV6-5 to TRBJ2-1, with 8 nucleotides matching TRBD2. J lost 5 bases, V lost 2 bases, and 5 bases had no gene match. Germline V gene sequence: CDR1 MNHEY, CDR2 SVGAGI. The CDR3 consists of 15 residues. This CDR3 is CASSYLGLEDNEQFF. The CDR3 region has the DNA TGTGCCAGCAGTTACCTGGGACTAGAGGACAATGAGCAGTTCTTC.

This sequence joins TRBV2 and TRBJ1-5; TRBD1 matches at 9 bases. Germline-derived CDR1 and CDR2 are SNHLY and FYNNEI. The CDR3 length is 16 residues. V shed 4 bases and J 3 bases; nucleotides not matched to a gene: 7. The CDR3 region is CASSVLQGASNQPQHF. DNA of the CDR3: TGTGCCAGCAGTGTATTACAGGGGGCTTCCAATCAGCCCCAGCATTTT.

The V gene is TRBV7-9, the J gene TRBJ2-1, with TRBD2 as a possible D gene (5 bases). V shed 7 bases and J shed 7 bases, with 17 bases lying between them. This CDR3 comprises 14 residues. The germline V gene has CDR1 SEHNR and CDR2 FQNEAQ (reference sequence). The CDR3 spells CASNALVAWNEQFF. Written as DNA, the CDR3 is TGTGCCAGCAACGCCCTGGTAGCGTGGAATGAGCAGTTCTTC.

The rearrangement uses TRBV2 and TRBJ1-6, with a weak D call TRBD1 (5 bases). The CDR3 is made up of 13 amino acids. The V gene's germline CDR1 is SNHLY and CDR2 FYNNEI. The V end lost 7 bases, the J end lost 9 bases, and 13 bases lay between the germline ends. The CDR3, as DNA: TGTGCCAGCATTAGGGGCGGGAGTTCACCCCTCCACTTT. Amino acids: CASIRGGSSPLHF.

This clone was recorded only once. The CDR3 DNA reads TGTGCCAGCAGTGGTGAGCTGGGCAATCAGCCCCAGCATTTT. It specifies CASSGELGNQPQHF. V usage is TRBV2 and J usage is TRBJ1-5, with D uncertain. The germline gives CDR1 SNHLY, CDR2 FYNNEI. CDR3 length equals 14 residues. The V end was cut by 4 bases, the J end by 2 bases, with 9 bases between. Together with reference TRBV2 and TRBJ1-5, the CDR3 gives the full variable domain: EPEVTQTPSHQVTQMGQEVILRCVPISNHLYFYWYRQILGQKVEFLVSFYNNEISEKSEIFDDQFSVERPDGSNFTLKIRSTKLEDSAMYFCASSGELGNQPQHFGDGTRLSIL.

Concerning this clone: Other DNA variants within this sample encode the same CDR3. The chain carries TRBV5-1 and TRBJ2-7; 7 nucleotides line up with TRBD1. CDR1 and CDR2 from the germline V gene are SGHRS and YFSETQ. The V gene end was trimmed by 0 bases and the J gene end by 2 bases; junction bases not matched to a gene: 2. This CDR3 has 14 amino acids. As DNA, the CDR3 is TGCGCCAGCAGCTTGGCAGGGGGTCCCTACGAGCAGTACTTC. This gives the protein CASSLAGGPYEQYF.

The chain uses TRBV5-1 and TRBJ2-3, with 14 positions matching TRBD2. The germline CDR1 and CDR2 sequences are SGHRS and YFSETQ. V was pared by 4 bases and J by 3 bases, with 10 bases of the junction left unmatched. The CDR3 consists of 18 residues. The DNA for the CDR3 is TGCGCCAGCAGCCCACTGAAGACTAGCGGGGGGGCTACAGATACGCAGTATTTT. It specifies CASSPLKTSGGATDTQYF.

This clone was picked up one time. The chain couples TRBV6-1 to TRBJ2-7; tentatively, D is TRBD1 (5 bases). Per the germline V gene, CDR1 is MNHNS and CDR2 is SASEGT. There are 11 residues in the CDR3. The V end lost 6 bases, the J end lost 7 bases, and 10 bases lay between the germline ends. The CDR3 loop reads CASSPRVEQYF. In nucleotides, the CDR3 is TGTGCCAGCAGCCCCAGGGTAGAGCAGTACTTC.

The chain employs TRBV10-3 and TRBJ2-3; the match to TRBD2 covers 13 bases. The V gene's germline CDR1 is ENHRY and CDR2 SYGVKD. The trim removed 8 bases at V and 2 bases at J, leaving 4 bases unmatched. This CDR3 has 15 amino acids. The CDR3 sequence is CAIQTSGGTTDTQYF. The DNA for the CDR3 is TGTGCCATCCAGACTAGCGGGGGGACCACAGATACGCAGTATTTT.

This clone was detected once. Here the CDR3 reads CASSIARTSFYEQYF. CDR3 in DNA: TGTGCCAGTAGTATAGCCCGGACTAGCTTCTACGAGCAGTACTTC. This chain connects TRBV19 to TRBJ2-7; 8 bases fit TRBD2. CDR1 LNHDA and CDR2 SQIVND come from the germline V gene (reference sequence). This CDR3 has 15 amino acids. V dropped 1 base and J dropped 3; count of bases not matched to a gene: 5.

This clone was seen once. Different DNA sequences within this sample yield the same CDR3. The chain recombines TRBV5-6 with TRBJ2-2; D gene ambiguous. Germline CDR1 SGHDT, CDR2 YYEEEE. The CDR3 length is 13 residues. Trimming pared 0 bases from V and 6 bases from J, leaving 6 bases between. The CDR3 here is CASSLGVSGELFF. The CDR3 bases are TGTGCCAGCAGCTTGGGTGTGTCCGGGGAGCTGTTTTTT.

The chain uses TRBV28 and TRBJ1-4; D uncertain. Trimming took 6 bases from V and 6 from J, leaving 11 bases between them. The CDR3 is 13 residues long. The germline CDR1 and CDR2 sequences are MDHEN and SYDVKM. The DNA for the CDR3 is TGTGCCAGCAGAGGTGGGCCATATGAAAAACTGTTTTTT. Translating gives CASRGGPYEKLFF.

This clone was seen once. The rearrangement links TRBV30 to TRBJ1-5, with D possibly matching TRBD1 (6 bases). This CDR3 spans 14 amino acids. V shed 5 bases and J shed 2 bases, with 13 bases lying between them. Germline V gene data show CDR1 as GTSNPN and CDR2 as SVGIG (reference sequence). The CDR3 DNA reads as TGTGCCTGGGGCCCAGGGGTGGGCAATCAGCCCCAGCATTTT. This codes for CAWGPGVGNQPQHF. Drawing the rest from reference TRBV30 and TRBJ1-5, the complete variable domain is SQTIHQWPATLVQPVGSPLSLECTVEGTSNPNLYWYRQAAGRGLQLLFYSVGIGQISSEVPQNLSASRPQDRQFILSSKKLLLSDSGFYLCAWGPGVGNQPQHFGDGTRLSIL.

J is TRBJ1-2 and V is TRBV18; D uncertain. The ends were cut back, 2 bases at V and 4 bases at J, with 8 bases in the middle. The germline V gene has CDR1 KGHSH and CDR2 LQKENI. The CDR3 sequence is 13 residues long. CDR3: CASSPIVPYGYTF. CDR3 sequence (DNA): TGTGCCAGCTCACCAATAGTCCCCTATGGCTACACCTTC.

The chain combines TRBV29-1 with TRBJ2-2; 7 nucleotides agree with TRBD2. The CDR3 is 14 amino acids. J gave up 1 base and V 4 bases, and 3 bases lay outside the gene matches. Germline V gives CDR1 SQVTM, CDR2 ANQGSEA. CDR3 nucleotide sequence: TGCAGCGTTGCACCGGGGGGGAACACCGGGGAGCTGTTTTTT. Translated: CSVAPGGNTGELFF.

Remarks on this clone: Other nucleotide sequences in the sample specify the same CDR3. This chain links TRBV18 with TRBJ1-3; D not resolved. Germline V lookup: CDR1 KGHSH, CDR2 LQKENI. Trimming left V 3 bases short and J 0 bases short, with 6 bases between. The CDR3 totals 14 residues. The chain's CDR3 is CASSPQSSGNTIYF. The CDR3 DNA reads TGTGCCAGCTCACCCCAGAGCTCTGGAAACACCATATATTTT.

The genes are TRBV5-1 and TRBJ2-7; unclear D gene. Germline assignment: CDR1 SGHRS and CDR2 YFSETQ. Trimming cost V 3 bases and J 0 bases, with 7 bases left between them. CDR3 length: 13 residues. The CDR3 loop is CASSSAASYEQYF. In nucleotides, the CDR3 is TGCGCCAGCAGCTCGGCAGCCTCCTACGAGCAGTACTTC.

This chain joins TRBV7-2 and TRBJ2-1; 9 nucleotides line up with TRBD2. Germline V gene data show CDR1 as SGHTA and CDR2 as FQGNSA. The CDR3 loop spans 16 amino acids. With 3 bases clipped from V and 2 bases from J, the junction kept 5 bases outside the gene matches. CDR3 nucleotide sequence: TGTGCCAGCAGCTTCTCCGGGACTAGCCCCTACAATGAGCAGTTCTTC. Its translation: CASSFSGTSPYNEQFF. The variable domain in full, with the rest retrieved from reference TRBV7-2 and TRBJ2-1, is GAGVSQSPSNKVTEKGKDVELRCDPISGHTALYWYRQSLGQGLEFLIYFQGNSAPDKSGLPSDRFSAERTGGSVSTLTIQRTQQEDSAVYLCASSFSGTSPYNEQFFGPGTRLTVL.

The chain is built from TRBV7-2 and TRBJ1-1; unclear D gene. CDR1 SGHTA and CDR2 FQGNSA come from the germline V gene. The CDR3 has 15 residues. Trimming cost V 1 base and J 4 bases, with 13 bases left between them. This chain's CDR3 is CASSLDQLGSTEAFF. Here the CDR3 DNA reads TGTGCCAGCAGCTTAGATCAGTTGGGGAGCACTGAAGCTTTCTTT.

This chain connects TRBV7-2 to TRBJ1-5; TRBD1 agrees at 8 bases. With V trimmed by 3 bases and J by 2 bases, 9 bases remained unmatched. This CDR3 spans 17 amino acids. CDR1 is SGHTA and CDR2 is FQGNSA in the germline V gene. CDR3 sequence reads: CASSFTGGGVGNQPQHF. CDR3 sequence (DNA): TGTGCCAGCAGCTTTACAGGGGGTGGAGTTGGCAATCAGCCCCAGCATTTT.

This clone was detected only once. A much bigger clone sits one base away, suggesting this may be a read error. This sample also contains other DNA sequences that code for the same CDR3. The chain couples TRBV5-4 to TRBJ2-3; TRBD2 is a possible D gene (5 bases). CDR1 is SGHNT and CDR2 is YYREEE in the germline V gene (reference sequence). CDR3 length equals 14 residues. V was clipped by 1 base and J by 0 bases, with 6 bases between them. The DNA for the CDR3 is TGTGCCAGCAGCTTGACGGGGAGCACAGATACGCAGTATTTT. Residues: CASSLTGSTDTQYF.

The chain links TRBV5-4 to TRBJ2-3; D is ambiguous. The CDR3 has 12 residues. V was shortened by 2 bases and J by 5 bases, with 6 bases between the two germline ends. Looked up from germline, CDR1 is SGHNT and CDR2 is YYREEE (reference sequence). For the CDR3, the DNA is TGTGCCAGCAGCTTTGTAAAAGATACGCAGTATTTT. Translation: CASSFVKDTQYF.